The next 26 T cell receptor beta chains were all read from a single sample in a study of blood T cells in healthy people across ages. Sample-barcoded 5' priming and a J-beta primer mix drove a second PCR of roughly 7 to 11 cycles. One entry per CDR3 protein, called by TCRdb with MiXCR from the 5' RACE reads. This sample yields 800,000 to 1,000,000 distinct CDR3 sequences, of which about 48% are seen a single time; 13% belongs to the top ten. The specimen was blood. The receptors derive from a man aged 25-45 years in good health.

This clonotype was picked up a small number of times. This sequence joins TRBV7-2 and TRBJ2-7, with D maybe TRBD1 (5 bases). The J call may not be correct, given that the DNA end is closer to TRBJ2-5. Germline loops: CDR1 SGHTA, CDR2 FQGNSA. The CDR3 is 14 amino acids. The CDR3 region has the DNA TGTGCCAGCAGCTTAGTAGGGGCGAGAGAGACCCAGTACTTC. Protein: CASSLVGARETQYF.

The chain employs TRBV2 and TRBJ2-1; no reliable D call. This CDR3 is 9 amino acids long. The V and J ends lost 9 bases and 5 bases respectively, with 2 bases between them. Germline V lookup: CDR1 SNHLY, CDR2 FYNNEI. The CDR3 spells CARDNEQFF. The CDR3 coding sequence is TGTGCCAGGGACAATGAGCAGTTCTTC.

The J gene is TRBJ1-2, the V gene TRBV7-2, with D perhaps matching TRBD1 (5 bases). This CDR3 has 14 amino acids. Per germline, CDR1 SGHTA and CDR2 FQGNSA. V gave up 1 base and J gave up 4 bases, with 10 bases separating them. The CDR3 nucleotides read TGTGCCAGCAGCTTAGAGGGGATTGGCTATGGCTACACCTTC. Its protein product is CASSLEGIGYGYTF.

CDR3 bases: TGTGCCACCCAAGGACAGGGTGGGAATGAGCAGTTCTTC. It is translated as CATQGQGGNEQFF. The chain joins TRBV6-5 to TRBJ2-1; the match to TRBD1 covers 8 bases. The V segment lost 10 bases and the J segment 7 bases; nucleotides outside the gene matches: 9. Germline V gene lookup returns CDR1 MNHEY and CDR2 SVGAGI. This CDR3 contains 13 residues.

This clonotype was seen only a few times. J is TRBJ1-6 and V is TRBV7-2; tentatively, D is TRBD1 (5 bases). The CDR3 runs 16 residues. Germline-derived CDR1 and CDR2 are SGHTA and FQGNSA. V was clipped by 2 bases and J by 5 bases, with 13 bases between them. This chain's CDR3 is CASSLQGAQNNSPLHF. DNA for the CDR3: TGTGCCAGCAGCTTACAAGGGGCGCAAAATAATTCACCCCTCCACTTT.

V gene TRBV6-5 combines with J gene TRBJ2-5, with 7 bases lining up with TRBD2. V shed 5 bases, J shed 3 bases, and the junction held 3 bases outside the gene matches. The CDR3 length is 13 residues. Germline V lookup: CDR1 MNHEY, CDR2 SVGAGI. The chain's CDR3 is CASSTGLEETQYF. CDR3 sequence (DNA): TGTGCCAGCAGTACCGGACTAGAAGAGACCCAGTACTTC.

The chain couples TRBV28 to TRBJ2-5, with 10 nucleotides matching TRBD2. Germline values: CDR1 MDHEN, CDR2 SYDVKM. V gave up 5 bases and J gave up 11 bases; unmatched junction bases: 11. The CDR3 runs to 14 residues. CDR3 in DNA: TGTGCCAGCAGTCAGCGGGGGGGCTTCAATGAGCAGTACTTC. This sequence encodes CASSQRGGFNEQYF. Based on the CDR3 plus reference TRBV28 and TRBJ2-5, the full variable domain is DVKVTQSSRYLVKRTGEKVFLECVQDMDHENMFWYRQDPGLGLRLIYFSYDVKMKEKGDIPEGYSVSREKKERFSLILESASTNQTSMYLCASSQRGGFNEQYFGPGTRLLVL.

The chain has TRBV12-3 or TRBV12-4 and TRBJ1-2; no reliable D call. The CDR3 consists of 11 residues. V was shortened by 8 bases and J by 7 bases, with 11 bases between the two germline ends. The CDR3 coding sequence is TGTGCCAGCGCGGGCCCAAGTGGCTACACCTTC. Translating it yields CASAGPSGYTF.

In this sample, this clonotype turned up a few times. The chain uses TRBV7-9 and TRBJ2-4, with D perhaps matching TRBD1 (6 bases). Germline lookup yields CDR1 SEHNR and CDR2 FQNEAQ (reference sequence). This CDR3 contains 15 residues. V lost 4 bases, J lost 3 bases, and 13 bases lay in between. CDR3 region: CASSSQGIVKNIQYF. The DNA for the CDR3 is TGTGCCAGCAGCTCGCAGGGGATTGTCAAAAACATTCAGTACTTC.

The rearrangement uses TRBV4-1 and TRBJ2-4; D call uncertain. Germline assignment: CDR1 MGHRA and CDR2 YSYEKL. The CDR3 covers 14 residues. Trimming cost V 0 bases and J 10 bases, with 13 bases left between them. CDR3 amino acids: CASSQDLWPRIQYF. CDR3 DNA: TGCGCCAGCAGCCAAGATTTGTGGCCCCGTATTCAGTACTTC.

This clonotype was counted once. An end of the junction does not agree with germline; a read error may underlie this. The chain couples TRBV7-3 to TRBJ1-1; D ambiguous. Germline CDR1 SGHTA, CDR2 FQGTGA. This CDR3 comprises 16 residues. The DNA for the CDR3 is TGTGCCAGCAGCCTAACCCCCCCGACCGGGTTGGCTGAAGCTTTCTTT. As protein: CASSLTPPTGLAEAFF.

This clonotype was observed a few times. An end of the junction does not agree with germline; a read error may underlie this. The chain recombines TRBV12-3 or TRBV12-4 with TRBJ2-1; a weak D match, TRBD2 (6 bases). The CDR3 contains 15 residues. In nucleotides, the CDR3 is TGTGCCAGCATCCTCCTCCGGGACTCCTATAATGAGCAGTTCTTC. Its protein product is CASILLRDSYNEQFF.

The rearrangement links TRBV7-2 to TRBJ2-3; no firm D call. The CDR3 has 15 amino acids. Germline CDR1 and CDR2: SGHTA and FQGNSA. Trimming took off 1 base at V and 3 bases at J, with 11 bases between the two ends. The CDR3 spells CASSLGGGKTDTQYF. In DNA form, the CDR3 reads TGTGCCAGCAGCTTAGGCGGCGGTAAGACAGATACGCAGTATTTT.

This chain connects TRBV18 to TRBJ2-4; no reliable D call. From germline, CDR1 is KGHSH and CDR2 LQKENI. The CDR3 is 17 residues long. V was trimmed by 0 bases and J by 0 bases, leaving 12 bases between them. The CDR3 region has the DNA TGTGCCAGCTCACCACCGGCCGGTTTTCTAGCCAAAAACATTCAGTACTTC. It codes for CASSPPAGFLAKNIQYF. Variable domain in full (rest from reference TRBV18 and TRBJ2-4): NAGVMQNPRHLVRRRGQEARLRCSPMKGHSHVYWYRQLPEEGLKFMVYLQKENIIDESGMPKERFSAEFPKEGPSILRIQQVVRGDSAAYFCASSPPAGFLAKNIQYFGAGTRLSVL.

This clonotype was observed a handful of times. The chain carries TRBV13 and TRBJ2-3; 9 positions agree with TRBD1. V was clipped by 4 bases and J by 14 bases; unmatched bases: 4. This CDR3 comprises 11 residues. The V gene's germline CDR1 is PRHDT and CDR2 FYEKMQ (reference sequence). As DNA, the CDR3 is TGTGCCAGCAGCTCAGGGACAGGGCTGTATTTT. Translated: CASSSGTGLYF.

The rearrangement links TRBV7-2 to TRBJ2-1; 7 bases map to TRBD1. The germline CDR1 and CDR2 sequences are SGHTA and FQGNSA. The junction had 3 bases not matched to a gene; V was cut back by 5 bases and J by 5 bases. There are 13 residues in the CDR3. The CDR3 region has the DNA TGTGCCAGCAGCGGACAGGCAAACAATGAGCAGTTCTTC. Its protein product is CASSGQANNEQFF.

Worth noting for this clonotype: Being one base from a much bigger clone, this may be a read error. V gene TRBV20-1 combines with J gene TRBJ2-3; the D is unclear. In germline, CDR1 is DFQATT, CDR2 SNEGSKA (reference sequence). The CDR3 totals 14 residues. The V end was cut by 2 bases, the J end by 6 bases, with 15 bases between. The CDR3 nucleotides are TGCAGTGCTAGAATCGCCTTAGATATCGATACGCAGTATTTT. This gives the protein CSARIALDIDTQYF.

The sample holds a few counts of this clonotype. The chain uses TRBV27 and TRBJ2-5; TRBD1 aligns across 7 bases. The CDR3 covers 16 residues. Germline lookup yields CDR1 MNHEY and CDR2 SMNVEV (reference sequence). J lost 4 bases, V lost 7 bases, and 15 bases had no gene match. The CDR3: CASTPGNPPGGETQYF. The CDR3 bases are TGTGCCAGCACGCCAGGGAACCCTCCAGGGGGAGAGACCCAGTACTTC.

The chain carries TRBV4-3 and TRBJ2-7; 10 bases map to TRBD2. The CDR3 has 15 residues. The J segment lost 4 bases and the V segment lost 4 bases, leaving 7 bases of the junction unmatched. The germline V gene has CDR1 LGHNA and CDR2 YSLEER. This CDR3 is CASSLRTSGEYEQYF. CDR3 bases: TGCGCCAGCAGCCTCCGGACTAGCGGAGAATACGAGCAGTACTTC.

This clonotype was counted only a few times. The rearrangement uses TRBV7-9 and TRBJ2-7, with D perhaps matching TRBD1 (7 bases). Between the trimmed V and J ends, which lost 4 bases and 2 bases, there was a span of 18 bases. CDR1 SEHNR and CDR2 FQNEAQ come from the germline V gene (reference sequence). This CDR3 is 16 amino acids long. The CDR3 DNA reads as TGTGCCAGCAGCTCGACGCGGGACAGTCTCACCTACGAGCAGTACTTC. Residues: CASSSTRDSLTYEQYF.

This clonotype has ten or more counts. The chain uses TRBV20-1 and TRBJ1-4; D remains ambiguous. There are 15 residues in the CDR3. The V and J ends lost 1 base and 0 bases respectively, with 9 bases between them. Germline CDR1 reads DFQATT; CDR2 reads SNEGSKA (reference sequence). The CDR3 DNA is TGCAGTGCTAGAGCAGCTACTGCAACTAATGAAAAACTGTTTTTT. This sequence encodes CSARAATATNEKLFF.

This sequence joins TRBV15 and TRBJ2-7; 8 bases match TRBD1. The CDR3 loop spans 13 amino acids. In germline, CDR1 is LNHNV, CDR2 YYDKDF (reference sequence). V lost 4 bases and J lost 2; bases outside the gene matches: 1. CDR3 residues: CATSKDRAYEQYF. The DNA for the CDR3 is TGTGCCACCAGCAAGGACAGGGCCTACGAGCAGTACTTC.

This chain joins TRBV5-1 and TRBJ1-1; no firm D call. V dropped 4 bases and J dropped 0 bases, with 10 bases sitting between them. Germline V gives CDR1 SGHRS, CDR2 YFSETQ. The CDR3 has 14 amino acids. The CDR3 DNA follows: TGCGCCAGCAGCATTGGACGGATGAACACTGAAGCTTTCTTT. As protein: CASSIGRMNTEAFF. The variable domain in full, with the rest retrieved from reference TRBV5-1 and TRBJ1-1, is KAGVTQTPRYLIKTRGQQVTLSCSPISGHRSVSWYQQTPGQGLQFLFEYFSETQRNKGNFPGRFSGRQFSNSRSEMNVSTLELGDSALYLCASSIGRMNTEAFFGQGTRLTVV.

The chain employs TRBV4-2 and TRBJ2-1; 14 bases map to TRBD2. There are 17 residues in the CDR3. V dropped 4 bases and J dropped 6; count of bases not matched to a gene: 8. Germline V lookup: CDR1 LGHNA, CDR2 YNFKEQ. CDR3 amino acids: CASSREIGTSGGNEQFF. The CDR3 DNA follows: TGTGCCAGCAGCCGAGAAATCGGGACTAGCGGGGGCAATGAGCAGTTCTTC.

The genes are TRBV12-3 or TRBV12-4 and TRBJ1-2; D may be TRBD1 (6 bases). This CDR3 has 15 residues. Between the trimmed V and J ends, which lost 4 bases and 6 bases, there was a span of 18 bases. CDR3 coding DNA: TGTGCCAGCAGTTCACAGGGAAGGCGGACGGATGGCTACACCTTC. Encoded protein: CASSSQGRRTDGYTF.

V and J are TRBV7-2 and TRBJ2-1, with D tentatively TRBD1 (5 bases). The germline V gene encodes CDR1 SGHTA and CDR2 FQGNSA. The germline V and J ends were trimmed by 2 bases and 8 bases, with 13 bases remaining between them. This CDR3 is 14 amino acids long. CDR3 loop: CASSLFSGLDEQFF. CDR3 bases: TGTGCCAGCAGCTTATTTTCAGGGCTCGATGAGCAGTTCTTC.